What follows describes a single T cell receptor beta chain. No antigen is known for it. This specimen comes from a study of CXCR3-negative and CXCR3-positive naive CD8 T cells. The study made its TRB cDNA libraries by 5' RACE, adding UMI labels. TCRdb reprocessed the 5' RACE reads, with one entry per CDR3 protein and no DNA. This sample contains 90,000 to 150,000 distinct CDR3 sequences. Study findings and constraints: Compared with CXCR3-negative naive cells, CXCR3-positive naive cells showed more hydrophobic TRB CDR3s. Within a donor, both naive subsets shared TRBV-TRBJ usage, unlike memory cells. Naive subsets were similarly diverse, while memory CD8+ repertoires were much less diverse.

Germline loops: CDR1 SEHNR, CDR2 FQNEAQ (reference sequence). The CDR3 has 13 residues. The chain uses TRBV7-9 and TRBJ2-7; the TCRdb call, TRBD2, lacks DNA for checking. The source material was naive CXCR3+ CD8+ T cells from blood. Regarding subset: CD45RO-CCR7+CD27+CD95- naive CD8+ T cells expressing CXCR3 (TNR3+). The receptor was derived from a human donor in good health. Some clones in this sample may be carry-over from other donors' samples. The CDR3 is CASSPGLVYEQYF.